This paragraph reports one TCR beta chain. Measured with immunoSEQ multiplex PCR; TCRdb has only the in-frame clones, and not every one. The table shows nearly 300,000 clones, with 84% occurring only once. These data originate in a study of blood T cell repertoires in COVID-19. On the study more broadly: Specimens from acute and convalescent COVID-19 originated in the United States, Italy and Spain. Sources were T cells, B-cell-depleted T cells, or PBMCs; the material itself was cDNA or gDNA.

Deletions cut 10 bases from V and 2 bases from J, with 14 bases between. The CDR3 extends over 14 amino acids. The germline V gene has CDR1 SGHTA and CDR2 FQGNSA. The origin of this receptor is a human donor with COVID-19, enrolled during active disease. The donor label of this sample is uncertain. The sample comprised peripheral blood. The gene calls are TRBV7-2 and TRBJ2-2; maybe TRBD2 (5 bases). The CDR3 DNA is TGTGCCACCTTGGGGAGCAGCAACACCGGGGAGCTGTTTTTT. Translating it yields CATLGSSNTGELFF.